This T cell receptor beta chain comes out of a study of shared T cell receptors in the human thymus. There are a few counts of this clone. Profiling relied on immunoSEQ multiplex PCR, and the TCRdb table lists in-frame clones only, not all of them. The table includes 700,000 or so clones, 70% to 90% detected once. The CDR3 is 15 amino acids. With 1 base clipped from V and 7 bases from J, the junction kept 8 bases outside the gene matches. CDR1 and CDR2 (germline): SGHTA, FQGNSA. This sample was also put to use in a study of human thymus T cells. As that report states: Across thymic and blood repertoires, the usage of V and J genes appeared to be biased.

Sequenced input: thymocytes. The TCR originated in a girl less than two years old with a congenital heart defect. This chain connects TRBV7-2 to TRBJ1-2; TRBD1 matches 8 bases. This CDR3 reads CASSLGLSGGTGYTF. The CDR3 DNA follows: TGTGCCAGCAGCTTAGGTTTATCAGGGGGCACTGGCTACACCTTC.